Each of the 17 T cell receptor beta chains below was sequenced from the same sample in a study of shared clonotypes between healthy human individuals. Sequenced by immunoSEQ multiplex PCR; TCRdb stores in-frame clones only, minus some. The sample records over 2 million clones, about nine tenths being singletons. The sequenced sample consisted of naive CD4+ T cells from PBMCs. Subset in this sample: CD45RA+ positively selected. These receptors were taken from a man between 18 and 35 years old in good health. Some clones in this sample may be carry-over from other donors' samples.

A note on this clone: Other DNA sequences in the same sample also yield this CDR3. The genes are TRBV7-2 and TRBJ2-7, with D maybe TRBD1 (6 bases). Germline assignment: CDR1 SGHTA and CDR2 FQGNSA. CDR3 length: 13 residues. Trimming took off 2 bases at V and 3 bases at J, with 8 bases between the two ends. The CDR3 loop is CASSLLQGYEQYF. CDR3 sequence (DNA): TGTGCCAGCAGCTTACTACAGGGCTACGAGCAGTACTTC.

This chain uses TRBV27 with TRBJ2-2, with D tentatively TRBD2 (6 bases). Per the germline V gene, CDR1 is MNHEY and CDR2 is SMNVEV (reference sequence). The germline V and J ends were trimmed by 5 bases and 6 bases, with 19 bases remaining between them. The CDR3 contains 16 residues. The CDR3 nucleotides are TGTGCCAGCAGTCCCGGGGGTAGGAGTAGGGCCGGGGAGCTGTTTTTT. Its protein is CASSPGGRSRAGELFF.

This clone was detected once. This chain uses TRBV6-5 with TRBJ1-5; TRBD1 might be the D (6 bases). CDR3 length: 14 residues. With 6 bases removed from V and 6 bases from J, the gap between germline ends came to 15 bases. From germline, CDR1 is MNHEY and CDR2 SVGAGI. The chain's CDR3 is CASSDARGAQPQHF. The CDR3 coding sequence is TGTGCCAGCAGCGACGCCAGGGGCGCTCAGCCCCAGCATTTT.

There are a few counts of this clone. This chain uses TRBV11-1 with TRBJ1-1; D is possibly TRBD1 (5 bases). The V and J ends lost 0 bases and 9 bases respectively, with 11 bases between them. This CDR3 region has 13 residues. The germline gives CDR1 SGHAT, CDR2 FQDESV (reference sequence). Here the CDR3 reads CASSLAIEGQAFF. The CDR3 DNA reads TGTGCCAGCAGCTTAGCGATAGAGGGGCAAGCTTTCTTT.

The chain links TRBV7-2 to TRBJ1-4; 7 bases map to TRBD1. The CDR3 runs to 16 residues. V gave up 2 bases and J gave up 8 bases; unmatched junction bases: 11. Germline V gene sequence: CDR1 SGHTA, CDR2 FQGNSA. DNA of the CDR3: TGTGCCAGCAGCTTATTTAGGGCAGGGGGAGAGGAAAAACTGTTTTTT. Its protein is CASSLFRAGGEEKLFF.

This clone showed up just once. The sample contains more than one DNA sequence encoding this CDR3. V is TRBV2 and J is TRBJ2-2; a weak D match, TRBD1 (6 bases). Between the trimmed V and J ends, which lost 7 bases and 6 bases, there was a span of 12 bases. This CDR3 has 13 amino acids. The germline CDR1 and CDR2 sequences are SNHLY and FYNNEI. CDR3: CASTLGGPGELFF. CDR3 DNA: TGTGCCAGCACCCTAGGGGGACCCGGGGAGCTGTTTTTT.

This clone was found a few times. This chain joins TRBV12-5 and TRBJ1-1; TRBD1 matches 8 bases. The CDR3 loop spans 13 amino acids. J gave up 9 bases and V 6 bases, and 9 bases lay outside the gene matches. CDR1 and CDR2 from the germline V gene are LGHNT and FRNRAP. The CDR3 coding sequence is TGTGCTAGTGGGTCATTGACAGGGGAAAAAGCTTTCTTT. Protein product: CASGSLTGEKAFF.

Here the CDR3 DNA reads TGCGCCAGCAGCTTGGATGGGACAGGGGGGCCAAATGAAAAACTGTTTTTT. The encoded protein is CASSLDGTGGPNEKLFF. The chain is built from TRBV5-1 and TRBJ1-4; 11 bases line up with TRBD1. Per the germline V gene, CDR1 is SGHRS and CDR2 is YFSETQ. The CDR3 sequence is 17 residues long. V trimming: 0 bases; J trimming: 5 bases; junction bases outside the gene matches: 6.

In regard to this clone: Other DNA sequences in the sample encode the same CDR3. The CDR3 nucleotides read TGCAGTGCTTACAGGGTCTACGAGCAGTACTTC. Its protein product is CSAYRVYEQYF. This chain connects TRBV20-1 to TRBJ2-7, with a tentative D call TRBD1 (6 bases). Between the trimmed V and J ends, which lost 5 bases and 3 bases, there was a span of 8 bases. The CDR3 contains 11 residues. Per germline, CDR1 DFQATT and CDR2 SNEGSKA (reference sequence).

This rearrangement joins TRBV5-1 to TRBJ2-7, with 8 positions matching TRBD1. The CDR3 is 15 residues long. The V gene end was trimmed by 4 bases and the J gene end by 5 bases; junction bases not matched to a gene: 11. CDR1 is SGHRS and CDR2 is YFSETQ in the germline V gene. CDR3 amino acids: CASSLRTGQLHEQYF. The CDR3 coding sequence is TGCGCCAGCAGCCTTCGGACAGGGCAACTCCACGAGCAGTACTTC.

This clone appeared a single time. V usage is TRBV29-1 and J usage is TRBJ1-1, with a tentative D call TRBD1 (5 bases). The germline gives CDR1 SQVTM, CDR2 ANQGSEA. V lost 7 bases to trimming and J lost 6 bases, with 24 bases between them. CDR3 length: 15 residues. As DNA, the CDR3 is TGCAGCGCCAAAAAATGGGTAGGGGTAGTACCTGAAGCTTTCTTT. Its protein is CSAKKWVGVVPEAFF.

This clone was detected only once. The chain carries TRBV28 and TRBJ1-3; D gene unclear. V lost 6 bases to trimming and J lost 4 bases, with 16 bases between them. Looked up from germline, CDR1 is MDHEN and CDR2 is SYDVKM. The length of the CDR3 is 15 residues. The chain's CDR3 is CASSQISLPGNTIYF. CDR3 coding DNA: TGTGCCAGCAGCCAAATAAGCCTGCCGGGAAACACCATATATTTT.

The sample holds one count of this clone. J is TRBJ1-5 and V is TRBV28; 8 bases are a match to TRBD1. The CDR3 totals 16 residues. The junction had 6 bases not matched to a gene; V was cut back by 3 bases and J by 2 bases. CDR1 MDHEN and CDR2 SYDVKM come from the germline V gene. CDR3 in amino acids: CASSFQGAGGNQPQHF. For the CDR3, the DNA is TGTGCCAGCAGTTTTCAGGGGGCAGGGGGCAATCAGCCCCAGCATTTT.

With respect to this clone: Other DNA sequences in this specimen translate into the identical CDR3. The chain is built from TRBV5-1 and TRBJ2-7; D might be TRBD2 (6 bases). The V gene's germline CDR1 is SGHRS and CDR2 YFSETQ. This CDR3 has 14 amino acids. Trimming pared 4 bases from V and 1 base from J, leaving 12 bases between. The CDR3 DNA reads TGCGCCAGCAGCGGTGGGGGAGGTTCCTACGAGCAGTACTTC. Protein product: CASSGGGGSYEQYF.

The V call is TRBV9, the J call TRBJ1-4, with D hard to call. The ends were cut back, 2 bases at V and 0 bases at J, with 8 bases in the middle. Germline V gene sequence: CDR1 SGDLS, CDR2 YYNGEE. The CDR3 covers 15 residues. DNA for the CDR3: TGTGCCAGCAGCGTCCAAGGCACAACTAATGAAAAACTGTTTTTT. Its protein product is CASSVQGTTNEKLFF.

The chain carries TRBV23-1 and TRBJ1-3; D is perhaps TRBD1 (5 bases). TRBV23-1 is assigned to the ORF class and has an uncertain function. V lost 3 bases to trimming and J lost 0 bases, with 9 bases between them. The CDR3 length is 15 residues. CDR3 region: CASSHEGPSGNTIYF. CDR3 nucleotides: TGCGCCAGCAGTCACGAGGGGCCCTCTGGAAACACCATATATTTT.

This clone appeared a single time. This chain links TRBV28 with TRBJ2-2, with unresolved D. Germline CDR1 reads MDHEN; CDR2 reads SYDVKM. The V gene lost 1 base and the J gene lost 3 bases, with 12 bases spanning the gap. The CDR3 contains 16 residues. DNA of the CDR3: TGTGCCAGCAGTTTATTTGCCAGGTCGGACACCGGGGAGCTGTTTTTT. This encodes CASSLFARSDTGELFF. The full variable domain, with the rest looked up from reference TRBV28 and TRBJ2-2, is DVKVTQSSRYLVKRTGEKVFLECVQDMDHENMFWYRQDPGLGLRLIYFSYDVKMKEKGDIPEGYSVSREKKERFSLILESASTNQTSMYLCASSLFARSDTGELFFGEGSRLTVL.